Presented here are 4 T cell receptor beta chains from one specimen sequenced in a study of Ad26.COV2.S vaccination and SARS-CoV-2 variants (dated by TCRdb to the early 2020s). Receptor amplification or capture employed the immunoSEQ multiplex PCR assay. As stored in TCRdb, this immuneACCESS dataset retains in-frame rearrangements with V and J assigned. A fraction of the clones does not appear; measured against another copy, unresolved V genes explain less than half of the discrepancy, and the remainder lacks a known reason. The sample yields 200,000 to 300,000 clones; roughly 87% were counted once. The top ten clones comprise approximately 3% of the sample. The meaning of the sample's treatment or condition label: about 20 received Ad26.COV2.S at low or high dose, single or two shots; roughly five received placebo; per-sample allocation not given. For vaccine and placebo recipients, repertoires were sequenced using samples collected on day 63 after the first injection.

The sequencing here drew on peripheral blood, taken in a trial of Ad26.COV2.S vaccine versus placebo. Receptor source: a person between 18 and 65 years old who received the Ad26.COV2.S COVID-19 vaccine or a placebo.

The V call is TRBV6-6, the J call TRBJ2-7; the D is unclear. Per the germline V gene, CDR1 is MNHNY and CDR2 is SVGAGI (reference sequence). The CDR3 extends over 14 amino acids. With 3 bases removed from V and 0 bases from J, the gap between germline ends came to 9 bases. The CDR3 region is CASSYRVSSYEQYV. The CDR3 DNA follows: TGTGCCAGCAGTTATAGGGTGAGCTCCTACGAGCAGTACGTC.

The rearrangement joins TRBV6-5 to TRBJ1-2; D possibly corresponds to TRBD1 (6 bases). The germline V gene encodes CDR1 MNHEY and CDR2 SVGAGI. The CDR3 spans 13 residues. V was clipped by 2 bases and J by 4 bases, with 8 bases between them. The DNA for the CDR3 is TGTGCCAGCAGTTACGGGGGCCGCTATGGCTACACCTTC. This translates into CASSYGGRYGYTF.

For the CDR3, the DNA is TGTGCCAGCAGCTGGGACAGGGTTAGGTATGGCTACACCTTC. As protein: CASSWDRVRYGYTF. This rearrangement joins TRBV5-5 to TRBJ1-2; 9 positions match TRBD1. Germline values: CDR1 SGHKS, CDR2 YYEKEE (reference sequence). V gave up 3 bases and J gave up 5 bases; unmatched junction bases: 5. The CDR3 has 14 amino acids.

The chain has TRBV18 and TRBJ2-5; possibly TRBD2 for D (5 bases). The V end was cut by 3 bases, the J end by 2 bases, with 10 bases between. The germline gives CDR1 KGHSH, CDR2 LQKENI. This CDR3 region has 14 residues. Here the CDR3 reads CASSPRADQETQYF. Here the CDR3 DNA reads TGTGCCAGCTCACCGAGGGCAGATCAAGAGACCCAGTACTTC.